This is a list of T cell receptor beta chains from one sample in a study of cytomegalovirus exposure and HLA in healthy donors. Profiled with immunoSEQ multiplex PCR; TCRdb holds only in-frame clones, not every one. The repertoire has fewer than 150,000 clones, roughly four fifths of them found once; the top ten carry roughly 4.5%. The sequenced sample was PBMCs. The source is a man aged 35-49 years in good health and CMV-seropositive. CDR3s include the opening cysteine and the closing phenylalanine or tryptophan. Each record gives: clone size, V gene, D gene, J gene, CDR3 length, CDR3 DNA, CDR3 protein. A D gene is named only where the DNA matches it firmly. Some rows mark clone size as missing; the rest say once, few, many or name a class of expanded clone.

-	TRBV7-9	TRBD1	TRBJ2-3	15	TGTGCCAGCAGCCCCGGACAGGGTGGCACAGATACGCAGTATTTT	CASSPGQGGTDTQYF
-	TRBV11-2	TRBD2	TRBJ2-3	15	TGTGCCAGCAGTTCGACTAGCGGGAGGTTTGATACGCAGTATTTT	CASSSTSGRFDTQYF
once	TRBV7-3	-	TRBJ1-5	13	TGTGCCAGCAGCCTTGGCCAGGGTCAGCCCCAGCATTTT	CASSLGQGQPQHF
-	TRBV7-9	-	TRBJ2-6	19	TGTGCCAGCAGCTTAGCCCGAGCGGGTGCCTCCTCTGGGGCCAACGTCCTGACTTTC	CASSLARAGASSGANVLTF
-	TRBV6-4	TRBD1	TRBJ2-1	15	TGTGCCAGCAGTCCCGGGACAGGGGCCTACAATGAGCAGTTCTTC	CASSPGTGAYNEQFF
-	TRBV7-7	-	TRBJ2-5	15	TGTGCTAGCAGCTTAGTGCAGGGCATCCAAGAGACCCAGTACTTC	CASSLVQGIQETQYF
-	TRBV9	TRBD1	TRBJ1-5	15	TGTGCCAGCAGCGTAGCCGGGACAGGGGACCAGCCCCAGCATTTT	CASSVAGTGDQPQHF
-	TRBV5-4	-	TRBJ1-6	17	TGTGCCAGCAGCTGGGGTACAGGACCCCAAGGGGGTTCACCCCTCCACTTT	CASSWGTGPQGGSPLHF
-	TRBV18	TRBD1	TRBJ2-3	15	TGTGCCAGCTCACCTTCAGGGGGCTGGACAGATACGCAGTATTTT	CASSPSGGWTDTQYF
-	TRBV11-3	-	TRBJ2-7	13	TGTGCCAGCAGCCCCGGGGGTCCCTACGAGCAGTACTTC	CASSPGGPYEQYF
few	TRBV6-6	TRBD1	TRBJ1-6	14	TGTGCCAGCAGTAACGGACAGGGTAATTCACCCCTCCACTTT	CASSNGQGNSPLHF
once	TRBV2	-	TRBJ2-7	15	TGTGCCAGCAGGGAAGGAACAGGGCCCCTCTACGAGCAGTACTTC	CASREGTGPLYEQYF
-	TRBV27	TRBD2	TRBJ2-7	16	TGTGCCAGCAGTTTGGGGGGACTAGCGGGGTTGGGCGAGCAGTACTTC	CASSLGGLAGLGEQYF
-	TRBV7-9	-	TRBJ1-1	13	TGTTCCAGCGGTATAGCCGTAAACACTGAAGCTTTCTTT	CSSGIAVNTEAFF
-	TRBV5-1	-	TRBJ1-5	13	TGCGCCAGCAGGGAGGCCCCCAATCAGCCCCAGCATTTT	CASREAPNQPQHF
-	TRBV4-3	-	TRBJ2-5	21	TGCGCCAGCAGCCAGGATTCTACTCTACACAAGATTTTTAGCCAGGGGGAGACCCAGTACTTC	CASSQDSTLHKIFSQGETQYF
-	TRBV9	-	TRBJ2-2	15	TGTGCCAGCAGCGTGGCTAGCGTGGGCACCGGGGAGCTGTTTTTT	CASSVASVGTGELFF
-	TRBV30	TRBD1	TRBJ2-7	15	TGTGCCTGGAGTGTATTATGGACAGGGTTGAACGAGCAGTACTTC	CAWSVLWTGLNEQYF
-	TRBV7-9	-	TRBJ2-7	17	TGTGCCAGCAGCTTAAAACGTCCCGGACAGATTTCCTACGAGCAGTACTTC	CASSLKRPGQISYEQYF
once	TRBV10-3	-	TRBJ1-4	17	TGTGCCATCAGTGAGTTTTTGAGGAGTTCAACTAATGAAAAACTGTTTTTT	CAISEFLRSSTNEKLFF
-	TRBV15	TRBD1	TRBJ1-2	14	TGTGCCACCAGCACTTGGGACAGCTACTATGGCTACACCTTC	CATSTWDSYYGYTF
once	TRBV5-1	TRBD1	TRBJ2-7	14	TGCGCCAGCAGCTTGTACAGGGGGACCTACGAGCAGTACTTC	CASSLYRGTYEQYF
-	TRBV18	-	TRBJ2-2	16	TGTGCCAGCTCACCCCCCAAGGGGCGGGGGCTCGGGGAGCTGTTTTTT	CASSPPKGRGLGELFF
-	TRBV27	TRBD1	TRBJ2-3	17	TGTGCCAGCAGTTTTATCGGGCGGACAGGGAGCACAGATACGCAGTATTTT	CASSFIGRTGSTDTQYF
-	TRBV4-3	-	TRBJ1-2	15	TGCGCCAGCAGCCAAGATAGGGCAGGGGTAAATGGCTACACCTTC	CASSQDRAGVNGYTF
few	TRBV5-1	-	TRBJ2-1	11	TGCGCCAGCAGGGCAGGGGATGAGCAGTTCTTC	CASRAGDEQFF
once	TRBV9	-	TRBJ2-1	14	TGTGCCAGCAGCCTGTCCCAGGGCTGGAATGAGCAGTTCTTC	CASSLSQGWNEQFF